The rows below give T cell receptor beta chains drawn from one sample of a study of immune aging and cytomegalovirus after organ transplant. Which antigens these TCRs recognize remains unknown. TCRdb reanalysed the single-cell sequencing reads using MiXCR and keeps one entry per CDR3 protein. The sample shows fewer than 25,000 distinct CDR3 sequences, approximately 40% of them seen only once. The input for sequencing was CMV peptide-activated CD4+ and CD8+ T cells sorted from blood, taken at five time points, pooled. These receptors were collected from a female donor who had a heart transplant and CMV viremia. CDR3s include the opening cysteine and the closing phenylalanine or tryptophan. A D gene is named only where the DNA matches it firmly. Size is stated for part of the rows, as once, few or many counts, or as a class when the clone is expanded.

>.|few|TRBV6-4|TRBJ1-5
CASNAEMGGNQPQHF
TGTGCCAGCAATGCCGAGATGGGGGGCAATCAGCCCCAGCATTTT
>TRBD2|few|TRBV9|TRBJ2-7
CASSAGLAGVGEQYF
TGTGCCAGCAGCGCGGGACTAGCGGGAGTGGGCGAGCAGTACTTC
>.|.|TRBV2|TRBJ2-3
CASTGGESFTDTQYF
TGTGCCAGCACGGGCGGGGAGAGTTTCACAGATACGCAGTATTTT
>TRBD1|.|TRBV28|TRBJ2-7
CASTVPGQKNEQYF
TGTGCCAGCACCGTCCCGGGACAGAAAAACGAGCAGTACTTC
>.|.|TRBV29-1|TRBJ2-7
CSVDLSSYEQYF
TGCAGCGTTGATCTCAGCTCCTACGAGCAGTACTTC
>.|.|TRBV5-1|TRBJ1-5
CASSLGGAHINQPQHF
TGCGCCAGCAGCTTGGGAGGGGCTCATATCAATCAGCCCCAGCATTTT
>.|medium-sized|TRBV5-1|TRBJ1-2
CASSFRTGLSGYTF
TGCGCCAGCAGCTTTCGGACGGGCCTCAGTGGCTACACCTTC
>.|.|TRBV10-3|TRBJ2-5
CATGTLQYQETQHF
TGTGCCACCGGGACTTTACAGTACCAAGAGACCCAGCACTTC
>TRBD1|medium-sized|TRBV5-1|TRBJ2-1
CASSPWTGYNEQFF
TGCGCCAGCAGCCCGTGGACAGGATACAATGAGCAGTTCTTC
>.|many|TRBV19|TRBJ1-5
CASSISGKKTQHF
TGTGCCAGTAGTATATCAGGGAAAAAGACCCAGCATTTT
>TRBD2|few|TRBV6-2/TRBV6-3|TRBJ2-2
CASSGLAGANTGELFF
TGTGCCAGCTCCGGGCTAGCGGGAGCGAACACCGGGGAGCTGTTTTTT
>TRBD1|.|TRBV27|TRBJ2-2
CASSHIRDRGRRTGELFF
TGTGCCAGCAGCCACATCCGGGACAGGGGAAGGAGGACCGGGGAGCTGTTTTTT
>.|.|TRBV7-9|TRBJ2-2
CASSHRAEITGELFF
TGTGCCAGCAGCCACCGGGCAGAAATCACCGGGGAGCTGTTTTTT
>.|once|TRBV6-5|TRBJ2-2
CASSYSTEGTGELFF
TGTGCCAGCAGTTACTCAACCGAAGGGACCGGGGAGCTGTTTTTT
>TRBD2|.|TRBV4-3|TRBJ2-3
CASSQLAGPSADTQYF
TGCGCCAGCAGCCAACTAGCGGGACCCTCCGCAGATACGCAGTATTTT
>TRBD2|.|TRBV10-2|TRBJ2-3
CASSGGGTDTQYF
TGCGCCAGCTCGGGGGGGGGGACAGATACGCAGTATTTT
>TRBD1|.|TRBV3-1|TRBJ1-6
CASSPGGGGSPLHF
TGTGCCAGCAGCCCAGGGGGAGGGGGATCACCCCTCCACTTT
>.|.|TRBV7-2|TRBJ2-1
CASSLEFVRAGYNEQFF
TGTGCCAGCAGCTTAGAATTTGTCAGGGCCGGATACAATGAGCAGTTCTTC
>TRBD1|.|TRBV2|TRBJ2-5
CASNGQGQETQYF
TGTGCCAGCAACGGACAGGGCCAAGAGACCCAGTACTTC
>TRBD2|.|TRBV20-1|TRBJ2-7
CSATPNTGLAGQKQYF
TGCAGTGCTACACCTAACACGGGACTAGCGGGACAGAAGCAGTACTTC
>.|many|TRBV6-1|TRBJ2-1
CASSVGPTNEQFF
TGTGCCAGCAGTGTCGGGCCAACTAATGAGCAGTTCTTC
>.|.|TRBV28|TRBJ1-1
CASILRGLDEAFF
TGTGCCAGCATCCTTCGGGGATTAGATGAAGCTTTCTTT
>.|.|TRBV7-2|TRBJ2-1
CASSLSPMEGEQFF
TGTGCCAGCAGCTTAAGTCCGATGGAGGGTGAGCAGTTCTTC
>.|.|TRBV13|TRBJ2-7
CASSSRQSYEQYF
TGTGCCAGCAGCTCTAGACAATCCTACGAGCAGTACTTC
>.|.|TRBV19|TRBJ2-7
CASSDVALNGEDEQYF
TGTGCCAGTAGTGACGTCGCCCTCAACGGAGAGGACGAGCAGTACTTC
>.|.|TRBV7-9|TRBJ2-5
CASSSVNIRPIIQETQYF
TGTGCCAGCAGCTCAGTCAACATTCGACCAATCATACAAGAGACCCAGTACTTC
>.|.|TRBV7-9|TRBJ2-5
CASSFGYSPPETPYF
TGTGCCAGCAGCTTCGGGTACAGCCCTCCGGAGACCCCGTACTTC
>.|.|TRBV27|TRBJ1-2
CASSPRANYGYTF
TGTGCCAGCAGTCCCCGGGCTAACTATGGCTACACCTTC
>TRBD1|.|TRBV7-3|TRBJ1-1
CASSSGTGHTEAFF
TGTGCCAGCAGCTCCGGGACAGGCCACACTGAAGCTTTCTTT
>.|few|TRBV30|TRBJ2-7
CACMSGISSYEQYF
TGTGCCTGCATGAGCGGTATCAGCTCCTACGAGCAGTACTTC
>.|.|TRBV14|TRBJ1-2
CASSQDLGQTDNYGYTF
TGTGCCAGCAGCCAAGATCTGGGCCAAACAGATAACTATGGCTACACCTTC
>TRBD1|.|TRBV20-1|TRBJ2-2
CSARSLGRGRPEELFF
TGCAGTGCTAGAAGCCTGGGCAGGGGGCGCCCCGAGGAGCTGTTTTTT
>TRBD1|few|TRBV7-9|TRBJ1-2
CASSSGQGAAGYTF
TGTGCCAGCAGCTCCGGACAGGGGGCTGCTGGCTACACCTTC
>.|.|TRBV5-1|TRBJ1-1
CAGSYEPGRDAEAFF
TGCGCCGGCAGCTACGAACCTGGACGGGACGCTGAAGCTTTCTTT
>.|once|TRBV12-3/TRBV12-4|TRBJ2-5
CACSLIGSGRETQHF
TGTGCCTGCAGTTTAATCGGGAGCGGTAGAGAGACCCAGCACTTC
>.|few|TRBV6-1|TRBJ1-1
CASTVNTEAFF
TGTGCCAGTACAGTCAACACTGAAGCTTTCTTT
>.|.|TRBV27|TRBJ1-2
CASSPTGHYGYTF
TGTGCCAGCAGTCCGACTGGGCACTATGGCTACACCTTC
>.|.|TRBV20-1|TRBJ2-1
CSAATDRMGSNEQFF
TGCAGTGCAGCAACCGACAGGATGGGGAGCAATGAGCAGTTCTTC
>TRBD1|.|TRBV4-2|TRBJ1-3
CASSQDGPSGQGIGTIYF
TGTGCCAGCAGCCAAGATGGTCCGTCGGGACAGGGTATAGGCACCATATATTTT
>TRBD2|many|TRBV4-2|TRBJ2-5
CASSHSSGSSETQYF
TGTGCCAGCAGCCATTCTAGCGGGAGCTCCGAGACCCAGTACTTC
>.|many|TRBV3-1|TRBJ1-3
CASSPGGTQRNTIYF
TGTGCCAGCAGCCCCGGGGGGACCCAGCGAAACACCATATATTTT
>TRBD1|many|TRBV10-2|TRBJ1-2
CASSDAGGWYGYTF
TGCGCCAGCAGTGACGCAGGGGGATGGTATGGCTACACCTTC